The rows below give T cell receptor beta chains drawn from one sample of a study of control samples from healthy donors and cancer patients. Clones were read by immunoSEQ multiplex PCR, and TCRdb kept only the in-frame ones, dropping some. The sample gives 400,000 to 450,000 clones, 80% to 95% of which show up once; 6% to 7% is in the top ten. Material: PBMCs. These receptors all come from a man aged 40-55 years with head and neck cancer. Each CDR3 is given with its conserved first and last residue. D genes are given only for firm matches. Clone size appears in some rows only: once, few, many, or a class for an expanded clone.

abundance: .; d_gene: .; j_gene: TRBJ2-2; v_gene: TRBV7-3; CDR3aa: CASSPTGPNTGELFF; CDR3nt: TGTGCCAGCAGCCCCACGGGGCCGAACACCGGGGAGCTGTTTTTT
abundance: few; d_gene: .; j_gene: TRBJ2-2; v_gene: TRBV6-1; CDR3aa: CASSDDLSRDDFAGELFF; CDR3nt: TGTGCCAGCAGTGATGATCTCTCGCGGGACGATTTCGCCGGGGAGCTGTTTTTT
abundance: .; d_gene: .; j_gene: TRBJ1-1; v_gene: TRBV9; CDR3aa: CASSVVDQGNTEAFF; CDR3nt: TGTGCCAGCAGCGTAGTAGACCAGGGAAACACTGAAGCTTTCTTT
abundance: .; d_gene: .; j_gene: TRBJ2-3; v_gene: TRBV19; CDR3aa: CASSSERADTQYF; CDR3nt: TGTGCCAGTAGTAGTGAGCGGGCAGATACGCAGTATTTT
abundance: .; d_gene: .; j_gene: TRBJ2-7; v_gene: TRBV24-1; CDR3aa: CATSESYEQYF; CDR3nt: TGTGCCACCAGTGAATCCTACGAGCAGTACTTC
abundance: .; d_gene: .; j_gene: TRBJ2-6; v_gene: TRBV3-1/TRBV3-2; CDR3aa: CASSQDQVSGANVLTF; CDR3nt: TGTGCCAGCAGCCAAGACCAGGTCTCTGGGGCCAACGTCCTGACTTTC
abundance: .; d_gene: .; j_gene: TRBJ1-1; v_gene: TRBV28; CDR3aa: CASSFRADTEAFF; CDR3nt: TGTGCCAGCAGTTTTAGGGCCGACACTGAAGCTTTCTTT
abundance: .; d_gene: TRBD1; j_gene: TRBJ2-7; v_gene: TRBV6-5; CDR3aa: CASSFGTVLPYEQYF; CDR3nt: TGTGCCAGCAGTTTCGGGACAGTCCTTCCCTACGAGCAGTACTTC
abundance: .; d_gene: .; j_gene: TRBJ2-3; v_gene: TRBV28; CDR3aa: CASSLGGTSTDTQYF; CDR3nt: TGTGCCAGCAGTTTAGGCGGGACAAGCACAGATACGCAGTATTTT
abundance: .; d_gene: TRBD1; j_gene: TRBJ1-1; v_gene: TRBV9; CDR3aa: CASSLRDRSNTEAFF; CDR3nt: TGTGCCAGCAGCTTACGGGACAGATCTAACACTGAAGCTTTCTTT
abundance: .; d_gene: .; j_gene: TRBJ2-7; v_gene: TRBV7-2; CDR3aa: CASSLSALGGISYEQYF; CDR3nt: TGTGCCAGCAGCTTATCCGCTCTTGGCGGGATCTCCTACGAGCAGTACTTC
abundance: .; d_gene: .; j_gene: TRBJ2-1; v_gene: TRBV24-1; CDR3aa: CATSDTGTGRFNEQFF; CDR3nt: TGTGCCACCAGTGACACCGGGACTGGAAGATTCAATGAGCAGTTCTTC
abundance: .; d_gene: .; j_gene: TRBJ1-2; v_gene: TRBV28; CDR3aa: CASSFDSKGDGYTF; CDR3nt: TGTGCCAGCAGTTTTGACAGTAAGGGGGATGGCTACACCTTC
abundance: .; d_gene: TRBD1; j_gene: TRBJ2-2; v_gene: TRBV9; CDR3aa: CASKGQSNTGELFF; CDR3nt: TGTGCCAGCAAGGGACAGTCGAACACCGGGGAGCTGTTTTTT
abundance: .; d_gene: .; j_gene: TRBJ2-5; v_gene: TRBV6-5; CDR3aa: CASSYTSRKETQYF; CDR3nt: TGTGCCAGCAGTTATACATCGAGGAAGGAGACCCAGTACTTC
abundance: .; d_gene: .; j_gene: TRBJ2-1; v_gene: TRBV10-3; CDR3aa: CAISEQGGEQFF; CDR3nt: TGTGCCATCAGTGAGCAGGGTGGTGAGCAGTTCTTC
abundance: .; d_gene: .; j_gene: TRBJ1-1; v_gene: TRBV4-3; CDR3aa: CASSQGGLRTEAFF; CDR3nt: TGCGCCAGCAGCCAAGGGGGGCTTCGGACTGAAGCTTTCTTT
abundance: .; d_gene: .; j_gene: TRBJ1-2; v_gene: TRBV3-1/TRBV3-2; CDR3aa: CASSHPGVGSNYGYTF; CDR3nt: TGTGCCAGCAGCCACCCGGGGGTGGGGTCTAACTATGGCTACACCTTC
abundance: .; d_gene: TRBD2; j_gene: TRBJ2-3; v_gene: TRBV7-3; CDR3aa: CASSPGLALSTDTQYF; CDR3nt: TGTGCCAGCAGCCCGGGACTAGCGCTTAGCACAGATACGCAGTATTTT
abundance: .; d_gene: .; j_gene: TRBJ2-2; v_gene: TRBV5-5; CDR3aa: CASSLAGVLNTGELFF; CDR3nt: TGTGCCAGCAGCTTGGCAGGGGTTCTTAACACCGGGGAGCTGTTTTTT
abundance: .; d_gene: TRBD1; j_gene: TRBJ1-2; v_gene: TRBV29-1; CDR3aa: CSVEQGDYGYTF; CDR3nt: TGCAGCGTTGAGCAGGGGGACTATGGCTACACCTTC
abundance: .; d_gene: .; j_gene: TRBJ2-7; v_gene: TRBV6-6; CDR3aa: CASSSSGGYEQYF; CDR3nt: TGTGCCAGCAGCTCTTCAGGCGGGTACGAGCAGTACTTC
abundance: few; d_gene: TRBD2; j_gene: TRBJ2-5; v_gene: TRBV19; CDR3aa: CASSIKAGVETQYF; CDR3nt: TGTGCCAGTAGTATTAAGGCGGGAGTGGAGACCCAGTACTTC
abundance: .; d_gene: TRBD1; j_gene: TRBJ2-7; v_gene: TRBV2; CDR3aa: CASSELRGRSYEQYF; CDR3nt: TGTGCCAGCAGTGAATTGAGGGGGCGATCCTACGAGCAGTACTTC
abundance: .; d_gene: .; j_gene: TRBJ2-3; v_gene: TRBV27; CDR3aa: CASSQPTGSTDTQYF; CDR3nt: TGTGCCAGCAGCCAGCCTACTGGTAGCACAGATACGCAGTATTTT
abundance: once; d_gene: TRBD1; j_gene: TRBJ2-1; v_gene: TRBV13; CDR3aa: CASSPGQAIEQFF; CDR3nt: TGTGCCAGCAGCCCGGGACAGGCTATTGAGCAGTTCTTC
abundance: .; d_gene: TRBD2; j_gene: TRBJ2-1; v_gene: TRBV5-6; CDR3aa: CASSPNFLAGYNEQFF; CDR3nt: TGTGCCAGCAGCCCCAATTTCTTAGCGGGGTACAATGAGCAGTTCTTC
abundance: .; d_gene: .; j_gene: TRBJ1-6; v_gene: TRBV4-1; CDR3aa: CASSQDGSSYNSPLHF; CDR3nt: TGCGCCAGCAGCCAAGACGGCAGCTCCTATAATTCACCCCTCCACTTT
abundance: few; d_gene: TRBD1; j_gene: TRBJ1-1; v_gene: TRBV30; CDR3aa: CAWSFSRTGASTEAFF; CDR3nt: TGTGCCTGGAGTTTCTCTAGGACAGGGGCCTCAACTGAAGCTTTCTTT
abundance: .; d_gene: .; j_gene: TRBJ2-2; v_gene: TRBV5-5; CDR3aa: CASSFALDTGELFF; CDR3nt: TGTGCCAGCAGCTTTGCGCTCGACACCGGGGAGCTGTTTTTT
abundance: .; d_gene: .; j_gene: TRBJ2-5; v_gene: TRBV18; CDR3aa: CASSRGTEETQYF; CDR3nt: TGTGCCAGCTCACGCGGGACAGAAGAGACCCAGTACTTC
abundance: .; d_gene: .; j_gene: TRBJ2-3; v_gene: TRBV28; CDR3aa: CASSLTQQGDTQYF; CDR3nt: TGTGCCAGCAGCCTCACCCAACAGGGTGATACGCAGTATTTT
abundance: .; d_gene: .; j_gene: TRBJ2-7; v_gene: TRBV28; CDR3aa: CASSLARALYEQYF; CDR3nt: TGTGCCAGCAGTTTGGCTAGGGCATTATACGAGCAGTACTTC
abundance: .; d_gene: TRBD2; j_gene: TRBJ2-1; v_gene: TRBV30; CDR3aa: CAWSLGGPHNEQFF; CDR3nt: TGTGCCTGGAGTCTGGGAGGGCCCCACAATGAGCAGTTCTTC
abundance: .; d_gene: TRBD1; j_gene: TRBJ2-3; v_gene: TRBV6-6; CDR3aa: CARCQGASTDTQYF; CDR3nt: TGTGCCAGATGTCAGGGGGCTAGCACAGATACGCAGTATTTT
abundance: .; d_gene: .; j_gene: TRBJ1-1; v_gene: TRBV20-1; CDR3aa: CSASGGKNTEAFF; CDR3nt: TGCAGTGCTAGTGGAGGGAAGAACACTGAAGCTTTCTTT
abundance: once; d_gene: TRBD2; j_gene: TRBJ2-3; v_gene: TRBV7-9; CDR3aa: CASSRALAEPSTDTQYF; CDR3nt: TGTGCCAGCAGCAGAGCACTAGCGGAGCCTAGCACAGATACGCAGTATTTT
abundance: .; d_gene: .; j_gene: TRBJ1-1; v_gene: TRBV18; CDR3aa: CASSTDLNTEAFF; CDR3nt: TGTGCCAGCTCAACCGACTTGAACACTGAAGCTTTCTTT
abundance: .; d_gene: .; j_gene: TRBJ1-1; v_gene: TRBV6-1; CDR3aa: CASSEIRAPGGNTEAFF; CDR3nt: TGTGCCAGCAGTGAAATAAGGGCTCCAGGAGGGAACACTGAAGCTTTCTTT
abundance: .; d_gene: .; j_gene: TRBJ2-5; v_gene: TRBV28; CDR3aa: CASRLDSKETQYF; CDR3nt: TGTGCCAGCAGACTCGACAGTAAAGAGACCCAGTACTTC
abundance: .; d_gene: TRBD1; j_gene: TRBJ2-2; v_gene: TRBV19; CDR3aa: CASSIGRGLGNTGELFF; CDR3nt: TGTGCCAGTAGTATAGGCAGGGGGCTCGGGAACACCGGGGAGCTGTTTTTT
abundance: .; d_gene: TRBD1; j_gene: TRBJ1-5; v_gene: TRBV4-1; CDR3aa: CASSLGTGRYQPQHF; CDR3nt: TGCGCCAGCAGCCTCGGGACAGGGAGGTATCAGCCCCAGCATTTT
abundance: .; d_gene: TRBD2; j_gene: TRBJ2-7; v_gene: TRBV28; CDR3aa: CASSLSPSGGQYEQYF; CDR3nt: TGTGCCAGCAGTTTATCGCCTAGCGGGGGCCAGTACGAGCAGTACTTC
abundance: .; d_gene: TRBD2; j_gene: TRBJ2-1; v_gene: TRBV28; CDR3aa: CASSLPSGINEQFF; CDR3nt: TGTGCCAGCAGTTTACCTAGCGGGATCAATGAGCAGTTCTTC
abundance: .; d_gene: TRBD2; j_gene: TRBJ2-1; v_gene: TRBV5-4; CDR3aa: CASSLRLAVGNEQFF; CDR3nt: TGTGCCAGCAGCCTGCGACTAGCAGTAGGCAATGAGCAGTTCTTC
abundance: .; d_gene: .; j_gene: TRBJ2-7; v_gene: TRBV9; CDR3aa: CASSVAPGETYEQYF; CDR3nt: TGTGCCAGCAGCGTGGCCCCAGGGGAGACCTACGAGCAGTACTTC
abundance: .; d_gene: TRBD2; j_gene: TRBJ2-3; v_gene: TRBV18; CDR3aa: CASSSLAGSTDTQYF; CDR3nt: TGTGCCAGCTCAAGCTTAGCGGGGAGCACAGATACGCAGTATTTT
abundance: .; d_gene: .; j_gene: TRBJ2-3; v_gene: TRBV9; CDR3aa: CASSVPGASTDTQYF; CDR3nt: TGTGCCAGCAGCGTGCCAGGGGCGAGCACAGATACGCAGTATTTT
abundance: .; d_gene: .; j_gene: TRBJ2-3; v_gene: TRBV5-6; CDR3aa: CASSLSTSPINTQYF; CDR3nt: TGTGCCAGCAGCTTGAGTACTAGTCCTATTAATACGCAGTATTTT
abundance: .; d_gene: .; j_gene: TRBJ2-7; v_gene: TRBV5-6; CDR3aa: CASRTGGSEQYF; CDR3nt: TGTGCCTCCCGGACAGGAGGGAGTGAGCAGTACTTC
abundance: .; d_gene: TRBD1; j_gene: TRBJ2-5; v_gene: TRBV5-1; CDR3aa: CASSLSDRASETQYF; CDR3nt: TGCGCCAGCAGCTTGAGCGACAGGGCGAGCGAGACCCAGTACTTC
abundance: .; d_gene: TRBD1; j_gene: TRBJ1-1; v_gene: TRBV7-2; CDR3aa: CASSLGTAIRNTEAFF; CDR3nt: TGTGCCAGCAGCTTGGGGACAGCCATCCGAAACACTGAAGCTTTCTTT
abundance: .; d_gene: .; j_gene: TRBJ1-3; v_gene: TRBV28; CDR3aa: CASSVGGTASGNTIYF; CDR3nt: TGTGCCAGCAGCGTAGGCGGGACGGCCTCTGGAAACACCATATATTTT